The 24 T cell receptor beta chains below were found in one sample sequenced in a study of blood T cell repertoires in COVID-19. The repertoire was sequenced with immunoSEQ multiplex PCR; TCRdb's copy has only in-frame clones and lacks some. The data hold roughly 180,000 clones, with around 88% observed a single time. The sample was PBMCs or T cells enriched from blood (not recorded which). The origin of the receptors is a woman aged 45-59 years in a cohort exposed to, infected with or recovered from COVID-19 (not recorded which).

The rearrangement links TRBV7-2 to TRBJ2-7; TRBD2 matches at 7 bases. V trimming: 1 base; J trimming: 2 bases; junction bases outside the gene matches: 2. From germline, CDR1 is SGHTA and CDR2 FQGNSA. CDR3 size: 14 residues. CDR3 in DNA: TGTGCCAGCAGCTTAGGACTAGCAACCTACGAGCAGTACTTC. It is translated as CASSLGLATYEQYF.

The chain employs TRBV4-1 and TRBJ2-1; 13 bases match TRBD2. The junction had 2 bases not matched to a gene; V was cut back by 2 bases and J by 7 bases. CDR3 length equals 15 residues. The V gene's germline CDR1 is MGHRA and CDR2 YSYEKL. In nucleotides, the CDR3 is TGCGCCAGCAGCCAAACTAGCGGGGGGGCGAATGAGCAGTTCTTC. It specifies CASSQTSGGANEQFF.

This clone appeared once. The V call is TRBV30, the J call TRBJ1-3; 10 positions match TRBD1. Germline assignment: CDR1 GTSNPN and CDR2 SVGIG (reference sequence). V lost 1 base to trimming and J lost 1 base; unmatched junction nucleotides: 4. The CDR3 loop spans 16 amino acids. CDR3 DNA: TGTGCCTGGAGTGCACGGGACAGGGGATCTGGAAACACCATATATTTT. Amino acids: CAWSARDRGSGNTIYF.

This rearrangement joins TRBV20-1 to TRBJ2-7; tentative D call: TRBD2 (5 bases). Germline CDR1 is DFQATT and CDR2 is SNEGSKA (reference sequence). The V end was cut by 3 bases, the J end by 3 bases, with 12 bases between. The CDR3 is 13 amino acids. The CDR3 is CSASNPEVYEQYF. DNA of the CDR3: TGCAGTGCTAGTAACCCGGAGGTCTACGAGCAGTACTTC.

CDR3: CSVLGWDSSGNTIYF. For the CDR3, the DNA is TGCAGCGTTTTAGGGTGGGACAGCTCTGGAAACACCATATATTTT. The chain links TRBV29-1 to TRBJ1-3; 7 positions match TRBD1. From germline, CDR1 is SQVTM and CDR2 ANQGSEA. V shed 5 bases, J shed 0 bases, and the junction held 7 bases outside the gene matches. The CDR3 spans 15 residues.

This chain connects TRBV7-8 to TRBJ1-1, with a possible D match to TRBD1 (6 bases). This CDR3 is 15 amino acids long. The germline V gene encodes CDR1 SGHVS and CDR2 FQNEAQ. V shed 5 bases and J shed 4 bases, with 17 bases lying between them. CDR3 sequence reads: CASSPVGGAGTEAFF. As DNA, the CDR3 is TGTGCCAGCAGCCCCGTAGGGGGGGCCGGCACTGAAGCTTTCTTT.

The CDR3 nucleotides are TGTGCCAGCAGCTCGGGACTGGGGATGAAGACCCAGTACTTC. Translation: CASSSGLGMKTQYF. The chain is built from TRBV5-6 and TRBJ2-5, with a possible D match to TRBD2 (6 bases). The V and J ends lost 3 bases and 6 bases respectively, with 15 bases between them. The germline V gene encodes CDR1 SGHDT and CDR2 YYEEEE. This CDR3 region has 14 residues.

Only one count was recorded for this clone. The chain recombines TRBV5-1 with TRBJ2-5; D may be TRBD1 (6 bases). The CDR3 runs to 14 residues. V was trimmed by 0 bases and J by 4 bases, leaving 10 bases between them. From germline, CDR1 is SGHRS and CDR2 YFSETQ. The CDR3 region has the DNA TGCGCCAGCAGCTTGGCTGGGGGCCTAGAGACCCAGTACTTC. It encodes CASSLAGGLETQYF.

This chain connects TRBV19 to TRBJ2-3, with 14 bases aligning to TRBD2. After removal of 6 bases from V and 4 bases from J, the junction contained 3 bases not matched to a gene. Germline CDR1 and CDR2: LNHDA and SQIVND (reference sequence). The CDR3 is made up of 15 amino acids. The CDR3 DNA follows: TGTGCCAGTAGGGGACTAGCGGGAGTTGCAGATACGCAGTATTTT. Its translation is CASRGLAGVADTQYF.

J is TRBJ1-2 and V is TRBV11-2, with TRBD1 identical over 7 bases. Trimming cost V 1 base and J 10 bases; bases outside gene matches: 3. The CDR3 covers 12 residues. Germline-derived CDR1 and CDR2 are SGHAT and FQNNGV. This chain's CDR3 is CASSLGEGAYTF. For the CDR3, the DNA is TGTGCCAGCAGCTTAGGCGAGGGGGCCTACACCTTC.

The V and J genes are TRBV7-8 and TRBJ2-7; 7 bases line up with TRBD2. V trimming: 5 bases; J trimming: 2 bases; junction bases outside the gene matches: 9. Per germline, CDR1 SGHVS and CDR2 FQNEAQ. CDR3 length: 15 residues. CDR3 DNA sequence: TGTGCCAGCAGCGAAGGGCGGGAGAACCCCTACGAGCAGTACTTC. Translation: CASSEGRENPYEQYF. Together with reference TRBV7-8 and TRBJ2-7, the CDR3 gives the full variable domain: GAGVSQSPRYKVAKRGQDVALRCDPISGHVSLFWYQQALGQGPEFLTYFQNEAQLDKSGLPSDRFFAERPEGSVSTLKIQRTQQEDSAVYLCASSEGRENPYEQYFGPGTRLTVT.

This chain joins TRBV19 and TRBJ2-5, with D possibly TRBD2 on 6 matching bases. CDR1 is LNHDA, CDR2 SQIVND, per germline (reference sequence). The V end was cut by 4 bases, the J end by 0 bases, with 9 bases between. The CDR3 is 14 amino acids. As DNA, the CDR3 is TGTGCCAGTAGTACTTTAGCGGACCAAGAGACCCAGTACTTC. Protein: CASSTLADQETQYF.

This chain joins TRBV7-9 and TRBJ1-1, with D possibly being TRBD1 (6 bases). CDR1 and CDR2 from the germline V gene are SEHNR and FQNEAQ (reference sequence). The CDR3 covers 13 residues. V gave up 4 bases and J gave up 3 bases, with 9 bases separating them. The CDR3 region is CASSSQGYTEAFF. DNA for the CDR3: TGTGCCAGCAGCTCACAGGGATACACTGAAGCTTTCTTT.

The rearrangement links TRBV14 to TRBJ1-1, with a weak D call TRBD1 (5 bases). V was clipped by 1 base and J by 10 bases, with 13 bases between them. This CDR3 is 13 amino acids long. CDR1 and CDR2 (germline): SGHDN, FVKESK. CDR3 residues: CASSQAVGRRAFF. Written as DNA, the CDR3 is TGTGCCAGCAGCCAAGCCGTGGGGCGCAGAGCTTTCTTT.

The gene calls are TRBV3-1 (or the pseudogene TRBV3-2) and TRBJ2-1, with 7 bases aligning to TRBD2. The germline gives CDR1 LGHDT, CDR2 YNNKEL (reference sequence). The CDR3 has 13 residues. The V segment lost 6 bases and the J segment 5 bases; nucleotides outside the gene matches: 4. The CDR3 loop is CASSYTSDNEQFF. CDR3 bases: TGTGCCAGCAGTTATACTAGCGACAATGAGCAGTTCTTC.

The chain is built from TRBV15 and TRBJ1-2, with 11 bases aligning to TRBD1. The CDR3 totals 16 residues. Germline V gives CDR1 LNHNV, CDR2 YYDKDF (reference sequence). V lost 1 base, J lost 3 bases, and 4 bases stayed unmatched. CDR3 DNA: TGTGCCACCAGCAGAGTTCCGGGACAGGGGGACTATGGCTACACCTTC. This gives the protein CATSRVPGQGDYGYTF.

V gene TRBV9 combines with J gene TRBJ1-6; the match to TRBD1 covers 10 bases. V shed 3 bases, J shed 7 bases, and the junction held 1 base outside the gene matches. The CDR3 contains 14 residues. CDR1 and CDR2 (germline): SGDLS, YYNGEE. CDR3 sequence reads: CASSGDRGNSPLHF. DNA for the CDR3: TGTGCCAGCAGCGGGGACAGGGGCAATTCACCCCTCCACTTT. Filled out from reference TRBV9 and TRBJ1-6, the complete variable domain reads DSGVTQTPKHLITATGQRVTLRCSPRSGDLSVYWYQQSLDQGLQFLIQYYNGEERAKGNILERFSAQQFPDLHSELNLSSLELGDSALYFCASSGDRGNSPLHFGNGTRLTVT.

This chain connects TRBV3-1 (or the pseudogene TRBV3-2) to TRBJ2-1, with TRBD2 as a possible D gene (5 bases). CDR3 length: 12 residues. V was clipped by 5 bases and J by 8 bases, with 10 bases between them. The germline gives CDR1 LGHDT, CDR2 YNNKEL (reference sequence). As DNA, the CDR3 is TGTGCCAGCAGCACCCTAGCCGATGAGCAGTTCTTC. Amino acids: CASSTLADEQFF.

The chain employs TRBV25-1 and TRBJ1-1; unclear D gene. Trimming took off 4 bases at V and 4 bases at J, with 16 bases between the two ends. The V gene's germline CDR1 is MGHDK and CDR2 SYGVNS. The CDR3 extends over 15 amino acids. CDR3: CASSATSSHPTEAFF. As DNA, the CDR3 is TGTGCCAGCAGTGCCACATCTTCCCACCCCACTGAAGCTTTCTTT.

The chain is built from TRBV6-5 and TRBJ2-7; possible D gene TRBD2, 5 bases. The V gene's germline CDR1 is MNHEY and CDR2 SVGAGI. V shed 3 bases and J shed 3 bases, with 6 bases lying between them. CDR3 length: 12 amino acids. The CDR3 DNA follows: TGTGCCAGCAGTTATGGACTCTACGAGCAGTACTTC. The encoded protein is CASSYGLYEQYF.

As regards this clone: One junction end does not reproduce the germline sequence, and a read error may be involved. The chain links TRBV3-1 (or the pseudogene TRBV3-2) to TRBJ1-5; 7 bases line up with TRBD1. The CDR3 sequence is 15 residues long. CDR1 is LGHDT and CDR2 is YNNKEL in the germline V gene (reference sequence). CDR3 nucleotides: TGTGCCAGCCGCCAAGGGACAGACGAGAATCGGCCCCAGCATTTT. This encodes CASRQGTDENRPQHF.

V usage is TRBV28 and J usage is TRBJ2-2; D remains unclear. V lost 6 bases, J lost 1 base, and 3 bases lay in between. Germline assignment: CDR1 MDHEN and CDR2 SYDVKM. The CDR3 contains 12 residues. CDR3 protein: CASRRNTGELFF. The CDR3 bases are TGTGCCAGCAGGAGGAACACCGGGGAGCTGTTTTTT.

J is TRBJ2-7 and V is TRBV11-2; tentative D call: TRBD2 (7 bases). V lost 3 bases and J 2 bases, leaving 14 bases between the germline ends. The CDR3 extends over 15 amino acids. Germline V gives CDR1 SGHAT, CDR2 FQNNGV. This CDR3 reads CASSFSRGGTYEQYF. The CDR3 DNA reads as TGTGCCAGCAGCTTTTCGAGGGGGGGAACCTACGAGCAGTACTTC.

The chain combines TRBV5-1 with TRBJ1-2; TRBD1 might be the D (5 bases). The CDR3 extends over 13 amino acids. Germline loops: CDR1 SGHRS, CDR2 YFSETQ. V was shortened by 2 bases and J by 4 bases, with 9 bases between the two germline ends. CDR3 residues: CASSLARAYGYTF. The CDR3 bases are TGCGCCAGCAGCTTAGCCAGGGCCTATGGCTACACCTTC.